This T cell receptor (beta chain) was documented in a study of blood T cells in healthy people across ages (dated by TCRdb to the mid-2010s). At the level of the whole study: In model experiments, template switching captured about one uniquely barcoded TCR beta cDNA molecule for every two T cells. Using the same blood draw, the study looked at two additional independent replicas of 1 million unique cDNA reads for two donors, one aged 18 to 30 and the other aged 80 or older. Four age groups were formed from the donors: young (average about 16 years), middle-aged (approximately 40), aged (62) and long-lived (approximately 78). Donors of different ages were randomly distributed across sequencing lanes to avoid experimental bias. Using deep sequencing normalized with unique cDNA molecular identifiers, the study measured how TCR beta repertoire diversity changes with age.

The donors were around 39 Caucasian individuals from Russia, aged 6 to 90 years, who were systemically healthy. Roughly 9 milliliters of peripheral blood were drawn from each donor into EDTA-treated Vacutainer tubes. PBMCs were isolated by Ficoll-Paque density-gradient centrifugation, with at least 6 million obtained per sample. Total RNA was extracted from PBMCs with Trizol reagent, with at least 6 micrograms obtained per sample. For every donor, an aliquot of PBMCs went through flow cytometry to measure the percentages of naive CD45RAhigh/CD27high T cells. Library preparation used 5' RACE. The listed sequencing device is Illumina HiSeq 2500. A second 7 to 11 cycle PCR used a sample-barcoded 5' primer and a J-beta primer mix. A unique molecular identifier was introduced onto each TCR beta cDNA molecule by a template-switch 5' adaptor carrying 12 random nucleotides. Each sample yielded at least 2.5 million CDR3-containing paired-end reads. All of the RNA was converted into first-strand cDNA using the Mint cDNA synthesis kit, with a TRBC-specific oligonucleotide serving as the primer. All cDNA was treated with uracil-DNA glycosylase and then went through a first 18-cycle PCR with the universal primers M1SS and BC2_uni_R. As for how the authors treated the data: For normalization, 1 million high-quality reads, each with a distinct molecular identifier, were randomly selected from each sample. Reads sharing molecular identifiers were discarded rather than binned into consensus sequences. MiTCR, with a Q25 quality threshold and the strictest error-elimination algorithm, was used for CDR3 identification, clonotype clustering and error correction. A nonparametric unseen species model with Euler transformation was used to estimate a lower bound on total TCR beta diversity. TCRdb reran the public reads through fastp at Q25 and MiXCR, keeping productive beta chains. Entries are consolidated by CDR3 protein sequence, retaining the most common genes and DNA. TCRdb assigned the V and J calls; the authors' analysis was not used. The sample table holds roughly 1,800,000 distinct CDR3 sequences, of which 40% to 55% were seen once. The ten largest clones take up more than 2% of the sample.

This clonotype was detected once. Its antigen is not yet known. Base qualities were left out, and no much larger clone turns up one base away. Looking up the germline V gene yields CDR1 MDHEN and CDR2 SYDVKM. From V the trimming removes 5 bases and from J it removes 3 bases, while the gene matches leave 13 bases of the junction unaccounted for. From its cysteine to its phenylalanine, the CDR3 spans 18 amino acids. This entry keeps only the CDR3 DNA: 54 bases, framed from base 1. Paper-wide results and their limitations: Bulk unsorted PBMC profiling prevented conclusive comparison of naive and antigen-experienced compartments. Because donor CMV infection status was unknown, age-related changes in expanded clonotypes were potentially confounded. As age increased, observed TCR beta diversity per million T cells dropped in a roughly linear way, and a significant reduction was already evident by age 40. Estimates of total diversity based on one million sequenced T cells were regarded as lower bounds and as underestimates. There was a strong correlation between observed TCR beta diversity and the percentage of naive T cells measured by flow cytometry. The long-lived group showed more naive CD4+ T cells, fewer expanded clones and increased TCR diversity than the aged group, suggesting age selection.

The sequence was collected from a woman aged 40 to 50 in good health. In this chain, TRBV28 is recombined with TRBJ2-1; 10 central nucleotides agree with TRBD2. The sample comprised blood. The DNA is TGTGCCAGCAGTCCCCTTGAAACTAGCGGGGTTTTCTACAATGAGCAGTTCTTC. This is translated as CASSPLETSGVFYNEQFF.